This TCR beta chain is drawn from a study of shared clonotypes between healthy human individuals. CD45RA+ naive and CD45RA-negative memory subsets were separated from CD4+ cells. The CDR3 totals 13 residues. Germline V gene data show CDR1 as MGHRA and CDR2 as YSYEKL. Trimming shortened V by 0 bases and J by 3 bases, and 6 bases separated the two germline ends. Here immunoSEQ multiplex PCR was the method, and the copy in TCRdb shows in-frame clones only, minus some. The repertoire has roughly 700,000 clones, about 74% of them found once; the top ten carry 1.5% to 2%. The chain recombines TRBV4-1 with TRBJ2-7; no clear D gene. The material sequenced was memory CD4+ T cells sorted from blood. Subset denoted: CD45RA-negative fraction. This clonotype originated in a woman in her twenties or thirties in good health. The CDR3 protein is CASSQDLNYEQYF. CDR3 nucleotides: TGCGCCAGCAGCCAAGATCTGAACTACGAGCAGTACTTC.